Following are 3 T cell receptor beta chains from one sample sequenced in a study of response to subunit inactivated influenza vaccine. In TCRdb, the RT-PCR reads were re-called with MiXCR into one record per CDR3 protein. This table holds roughly 780,000 distinct CDR3 sequences, around a sixth found once. Material: PBMCs from blood, obtained 5 days after vaccination. These receptors were obtained from a man aged 45 to 65 who received an inactivated influenza vaccine.

This clonotype was recorded a few times. The DNA for the CDR3 is TGTGCCAGTAGTCGTAACCTTCAACACGAGCAGTACTTC. Residues: CASSRNLQHEQYF. The chain joins TRBV19 to TRBJ2-7; no firm D call. V lost 5 bases, J lost 5 bases, and 13 bases lay in between. There are 13 residues in the CDR3. CDR1 LNHDA and CDR2 SQIVND come from the germline V gene (reference sequence).

This chain joins TRBV5-6 and TRBJ2-1; D gene unclear. This CDR3 contains 15 residues. Trimming took off 0 bases at V and 5 bases at J, with 12 bases between the two ends. Germline V lookup: CDR1 SGHDT, CDR2 YYEEEE. The CDR3 DNA sequence: TGTGCCAGCAGCTTGGTAGCTAGAGGCCACAATGAGCAGTTCTTC. It specifies CASSLVARGHNEQFF.

This clonotype has just a few counts. Written as DNA, the CDR3 is TGTGCCAGCAGTACCCTCGGTTGGGAAGAAAAACTGTTTTTT. Protein product: CASSTLGWEEKLFF. The chain couples TRBV12-3 or TRBV12-4 to TRBJ1-4; D unclear. Trimming left V 5 bases short and J 8 bases short, with 15 bases between. The length of the CDR3 is 14 residues.